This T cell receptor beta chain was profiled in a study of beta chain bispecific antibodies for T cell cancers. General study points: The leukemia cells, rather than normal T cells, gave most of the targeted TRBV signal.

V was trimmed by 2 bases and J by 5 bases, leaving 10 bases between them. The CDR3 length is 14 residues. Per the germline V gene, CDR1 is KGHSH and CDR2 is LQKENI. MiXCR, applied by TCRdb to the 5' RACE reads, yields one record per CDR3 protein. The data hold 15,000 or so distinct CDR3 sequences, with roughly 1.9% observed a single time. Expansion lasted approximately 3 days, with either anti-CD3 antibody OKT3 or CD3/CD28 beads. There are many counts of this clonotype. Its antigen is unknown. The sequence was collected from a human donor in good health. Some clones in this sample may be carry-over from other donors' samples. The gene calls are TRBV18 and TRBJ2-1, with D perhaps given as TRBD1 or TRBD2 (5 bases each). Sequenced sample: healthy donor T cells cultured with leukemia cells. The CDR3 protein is CASSPEGPDNEQFF. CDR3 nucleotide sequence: TGTGCCAGCTCACCAGAGGGGCCCGACAATGAGCAGTTCTTC.